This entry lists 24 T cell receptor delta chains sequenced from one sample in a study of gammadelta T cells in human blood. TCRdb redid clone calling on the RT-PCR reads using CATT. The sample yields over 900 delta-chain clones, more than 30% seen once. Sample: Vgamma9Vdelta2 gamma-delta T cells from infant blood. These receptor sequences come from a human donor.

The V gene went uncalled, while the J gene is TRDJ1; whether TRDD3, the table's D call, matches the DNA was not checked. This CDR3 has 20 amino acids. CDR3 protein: CAKDTQGSLICEGRTDKLIF. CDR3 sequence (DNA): TGTGCAAAAGATACCCAGGGAAGTCTTATTTGTGAGGGACGGACCGATAAACTCATCTTT.

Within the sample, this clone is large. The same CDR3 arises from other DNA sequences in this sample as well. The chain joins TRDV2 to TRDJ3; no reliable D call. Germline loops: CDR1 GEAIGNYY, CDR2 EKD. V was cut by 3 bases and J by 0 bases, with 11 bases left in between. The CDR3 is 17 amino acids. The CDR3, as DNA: TGTGCCTGTGACTCTTTACTGAGCTCCTGGGACACCCGACAGATGTTTTTC. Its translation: CACDSLLSSWDTRQMFF.

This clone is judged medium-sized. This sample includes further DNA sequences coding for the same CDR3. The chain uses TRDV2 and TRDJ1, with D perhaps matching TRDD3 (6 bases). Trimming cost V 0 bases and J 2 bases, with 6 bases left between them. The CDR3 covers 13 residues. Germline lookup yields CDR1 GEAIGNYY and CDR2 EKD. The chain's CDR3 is CACDTWGTDKLIF. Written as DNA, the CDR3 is TGTGCCTGTGACACCTGGGGGACCGATAAACTCATCTTT.

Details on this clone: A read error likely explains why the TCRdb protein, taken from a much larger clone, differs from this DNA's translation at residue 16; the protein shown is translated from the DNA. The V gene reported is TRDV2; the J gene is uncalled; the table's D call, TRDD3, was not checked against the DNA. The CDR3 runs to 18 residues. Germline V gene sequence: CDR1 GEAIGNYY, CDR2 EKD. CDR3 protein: CACDTVLGDTWDTRQIFF. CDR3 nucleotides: TGTGCCTGTGACACCGTACTGGGGGATACCTGGGACACCCGACAGATATTTTTC.

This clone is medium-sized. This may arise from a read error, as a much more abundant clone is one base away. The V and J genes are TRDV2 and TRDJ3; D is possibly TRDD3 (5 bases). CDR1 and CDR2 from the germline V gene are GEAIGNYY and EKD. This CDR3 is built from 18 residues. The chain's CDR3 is CASDSTGASSWDTRQMFF. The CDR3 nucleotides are TGTGCCAGTGACTCCACTGGCGCTAGCTCCTGGGACACCCGACAGATGTTTTTC.

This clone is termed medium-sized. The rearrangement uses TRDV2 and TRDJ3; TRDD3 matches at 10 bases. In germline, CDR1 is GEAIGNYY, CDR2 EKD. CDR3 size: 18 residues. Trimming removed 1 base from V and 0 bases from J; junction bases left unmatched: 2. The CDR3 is CACDTLGDSSWDTRQMFF. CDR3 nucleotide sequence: TGTGCCTGTGACACGCTGGGGGATAGCTCCTGGGACACCCGACAGATGTTTTTC.

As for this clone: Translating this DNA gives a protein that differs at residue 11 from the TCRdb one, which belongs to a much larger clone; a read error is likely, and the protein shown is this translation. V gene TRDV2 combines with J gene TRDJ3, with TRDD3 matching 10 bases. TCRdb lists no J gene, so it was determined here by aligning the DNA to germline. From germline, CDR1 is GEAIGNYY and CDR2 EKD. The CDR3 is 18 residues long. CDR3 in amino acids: CACDTGGYSSRDTRQMFF. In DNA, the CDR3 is TGTGCCTGTGACACTGGGGGATACAGCTCCCGGGACACCCGACAGATGTTTTTC.

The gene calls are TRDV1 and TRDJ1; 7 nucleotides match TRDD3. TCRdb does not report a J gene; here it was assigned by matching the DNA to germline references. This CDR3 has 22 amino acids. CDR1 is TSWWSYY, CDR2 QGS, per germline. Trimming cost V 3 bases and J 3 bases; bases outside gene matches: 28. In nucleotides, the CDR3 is TGTGCTCTTGGGGATAGCCTCCTATTTGTACTGGGGACCATCCATGCCCCCGATAAACTCATCTTT. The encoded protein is CALGDSLLFVLGTIHAPDKLIF.

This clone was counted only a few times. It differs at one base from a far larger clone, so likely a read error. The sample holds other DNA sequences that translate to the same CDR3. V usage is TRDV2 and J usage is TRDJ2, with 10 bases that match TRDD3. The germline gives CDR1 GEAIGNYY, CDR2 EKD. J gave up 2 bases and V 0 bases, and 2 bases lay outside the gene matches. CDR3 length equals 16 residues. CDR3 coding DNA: TGTGCCTGTGACACCGTGGGGGATACCTTGACAGCACAACTCTTCTTT. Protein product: CACDTVGDTLTAQLFF.

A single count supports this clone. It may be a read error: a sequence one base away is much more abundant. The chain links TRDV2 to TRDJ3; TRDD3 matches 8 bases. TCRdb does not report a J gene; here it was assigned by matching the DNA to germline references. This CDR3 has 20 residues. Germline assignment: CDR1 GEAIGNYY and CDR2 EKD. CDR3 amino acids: CARDTVLGDLSSWDTRQMFF. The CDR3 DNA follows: TGTGCCCGTGACACCGTGCTGGGGGACTTAAGCTCCTGGGACACCCGACAGATGTTTTTC.

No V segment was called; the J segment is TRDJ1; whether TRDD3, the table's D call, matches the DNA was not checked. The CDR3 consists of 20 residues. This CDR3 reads CALSEASGNREGRGTDKLIF. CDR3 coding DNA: TGTGCTCTGAGTGAGGCGTCTGGCAACCGCGAAGGACGGGGGACCGATAAACTCATCTTT.

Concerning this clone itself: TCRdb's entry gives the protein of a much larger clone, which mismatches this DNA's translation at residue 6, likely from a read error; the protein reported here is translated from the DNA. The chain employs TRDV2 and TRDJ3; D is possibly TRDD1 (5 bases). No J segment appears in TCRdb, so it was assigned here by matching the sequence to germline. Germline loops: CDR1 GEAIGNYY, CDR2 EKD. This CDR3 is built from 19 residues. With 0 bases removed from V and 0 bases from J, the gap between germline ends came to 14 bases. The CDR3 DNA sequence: TGTGCCTGTGACACCATAAAAATACCGAGCTCCTGGGACACCCGACAGATGTTTTTC. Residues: CACDTIKIPSSWDTRQMFF.

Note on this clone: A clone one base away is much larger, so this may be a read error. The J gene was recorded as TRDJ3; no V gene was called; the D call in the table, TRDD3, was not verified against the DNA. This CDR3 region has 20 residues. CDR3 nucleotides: TGTGCCTGTGCCATTACTGGGGGATCTCCAAGCTCCTGGGACACCCGACAGATGTTTTTC. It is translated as CACAITGGSPSSWDTRQMFF.

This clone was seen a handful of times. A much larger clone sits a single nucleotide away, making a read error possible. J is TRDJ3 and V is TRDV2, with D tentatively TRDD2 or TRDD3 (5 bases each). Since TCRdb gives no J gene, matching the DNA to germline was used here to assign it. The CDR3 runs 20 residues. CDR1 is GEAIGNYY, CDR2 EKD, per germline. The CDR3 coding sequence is TGTGCCCGTGACACCTTCTCCACTGGACCCTTCTCCTGGGACACCCGACAGATGTTTTTC. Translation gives CARDTFSTGPFSWDTRQMFF.

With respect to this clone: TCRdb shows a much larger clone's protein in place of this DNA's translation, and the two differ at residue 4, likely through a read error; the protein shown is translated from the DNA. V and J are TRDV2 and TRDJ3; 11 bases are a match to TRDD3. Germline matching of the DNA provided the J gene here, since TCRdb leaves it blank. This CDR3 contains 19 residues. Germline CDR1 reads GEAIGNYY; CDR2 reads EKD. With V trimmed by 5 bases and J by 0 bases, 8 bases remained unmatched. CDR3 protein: CACGITGGYSSWDTRQMFF. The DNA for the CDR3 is TGTGCCTGTGGCATTACTGGGGGATATAGCTCCTGGGACACCCGACAGATGTTTTTC.

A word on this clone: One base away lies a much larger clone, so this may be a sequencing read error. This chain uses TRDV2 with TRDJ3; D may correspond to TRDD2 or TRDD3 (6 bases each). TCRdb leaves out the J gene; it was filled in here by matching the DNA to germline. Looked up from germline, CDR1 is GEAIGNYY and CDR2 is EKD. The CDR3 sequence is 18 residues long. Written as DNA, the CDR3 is TGTGCCAGTGACACTTCCTGGGGAGTCTCCTGGGACACCCGACAGATGTTTTTC. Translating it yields CASDTSWGVSWDTRQMFF.

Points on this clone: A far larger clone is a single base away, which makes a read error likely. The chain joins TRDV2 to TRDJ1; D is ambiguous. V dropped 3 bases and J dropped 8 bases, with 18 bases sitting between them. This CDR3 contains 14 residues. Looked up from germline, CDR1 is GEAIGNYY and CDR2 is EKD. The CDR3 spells CACDSVLEPGKLIF. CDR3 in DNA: TGTGCCTGTGACTCGGTGTTAGAACCGGGAAAACTCATCTTT.

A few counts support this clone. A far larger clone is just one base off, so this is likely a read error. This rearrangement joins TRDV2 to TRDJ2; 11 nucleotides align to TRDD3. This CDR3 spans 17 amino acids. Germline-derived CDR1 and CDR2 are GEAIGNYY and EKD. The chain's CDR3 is CAWDTLLGDTLTAQLFF. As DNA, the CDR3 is TGTGCCTGGGACACATTACTGGGGGATACTTTGACAGCACAACTCTTCTTT.

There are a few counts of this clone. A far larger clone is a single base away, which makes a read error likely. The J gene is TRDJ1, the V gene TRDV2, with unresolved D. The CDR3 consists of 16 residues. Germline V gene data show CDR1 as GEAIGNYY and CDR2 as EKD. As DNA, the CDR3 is TGTGCCTATGACACCGTAGGTGGGTCGCCCACCGATAAACTCATCTTT. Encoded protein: CAYDTVGGSPTDKLIF.

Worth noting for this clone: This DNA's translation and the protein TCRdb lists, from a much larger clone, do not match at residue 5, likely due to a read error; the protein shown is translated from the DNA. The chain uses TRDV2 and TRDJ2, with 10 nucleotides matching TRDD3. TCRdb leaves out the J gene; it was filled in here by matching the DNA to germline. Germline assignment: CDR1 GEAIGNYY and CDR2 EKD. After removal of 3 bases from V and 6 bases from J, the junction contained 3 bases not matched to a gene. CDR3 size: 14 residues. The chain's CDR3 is CACDAWGIAAQLFF. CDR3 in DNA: TGTGCCTGTGACGCCTGGGGGATAGCAGCACAACTCTTCTTT.

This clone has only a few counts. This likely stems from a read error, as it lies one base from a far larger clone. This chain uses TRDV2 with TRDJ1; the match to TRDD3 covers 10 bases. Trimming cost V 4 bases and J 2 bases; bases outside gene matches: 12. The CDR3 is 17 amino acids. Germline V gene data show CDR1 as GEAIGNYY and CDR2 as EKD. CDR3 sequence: CACDPMPVLGDTDKLIF. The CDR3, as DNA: TGTGCCTGTGATCCTATGCCCGTACTGGGGGATACCGATAAACTCATCTTT.

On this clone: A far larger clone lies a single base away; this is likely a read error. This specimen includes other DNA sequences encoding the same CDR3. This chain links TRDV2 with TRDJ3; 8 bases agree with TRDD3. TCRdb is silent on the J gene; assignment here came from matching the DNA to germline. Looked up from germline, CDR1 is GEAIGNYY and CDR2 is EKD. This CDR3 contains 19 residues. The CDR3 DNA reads TGCGCCTGTGACACGGCGACTGGGGGTAACTCCTGGGACACCCGACAGATGTTTTTC. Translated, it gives CACDTATGGNSWDTRQMFF.

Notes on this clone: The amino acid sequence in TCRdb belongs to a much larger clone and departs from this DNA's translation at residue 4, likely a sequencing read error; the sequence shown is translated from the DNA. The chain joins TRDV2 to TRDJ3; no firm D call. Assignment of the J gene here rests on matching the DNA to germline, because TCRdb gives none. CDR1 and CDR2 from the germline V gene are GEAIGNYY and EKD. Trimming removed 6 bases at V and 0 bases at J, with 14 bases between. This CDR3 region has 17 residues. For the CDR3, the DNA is TGTGCCTGTAACTCTCCCTCGAGCTCCTGGGACACCCGACAGATGTTTTTC. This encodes CACNSPSSSWDTRQMFF.

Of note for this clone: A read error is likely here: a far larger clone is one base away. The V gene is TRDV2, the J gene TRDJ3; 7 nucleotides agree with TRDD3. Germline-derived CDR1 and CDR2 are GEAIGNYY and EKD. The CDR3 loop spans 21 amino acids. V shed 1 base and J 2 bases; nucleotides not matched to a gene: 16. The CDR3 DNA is TGTGCCTGTGACACACCTCCCATACTGGGGAATAAACCCTGGGACACCCGACAGATGTTTTTC. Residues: CACDTPPILGNKPWDTRQMFF.